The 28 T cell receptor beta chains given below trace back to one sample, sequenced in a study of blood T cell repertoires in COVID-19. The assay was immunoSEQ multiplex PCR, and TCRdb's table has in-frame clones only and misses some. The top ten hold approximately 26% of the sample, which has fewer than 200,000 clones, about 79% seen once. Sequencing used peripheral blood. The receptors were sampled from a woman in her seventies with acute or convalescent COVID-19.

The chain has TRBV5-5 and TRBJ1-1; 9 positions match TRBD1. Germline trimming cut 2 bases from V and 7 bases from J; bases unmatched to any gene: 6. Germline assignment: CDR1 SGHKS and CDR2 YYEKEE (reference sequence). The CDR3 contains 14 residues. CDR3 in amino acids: CASSFGQGIGEAFF. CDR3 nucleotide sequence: TGTGCCAGCAGCTTTGGACAGGGGATCGGTGAAGCTTTCTTT.

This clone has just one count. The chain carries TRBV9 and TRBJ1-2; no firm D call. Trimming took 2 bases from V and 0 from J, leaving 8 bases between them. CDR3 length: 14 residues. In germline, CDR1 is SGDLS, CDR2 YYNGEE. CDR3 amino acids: CASSVLGANYGYTF. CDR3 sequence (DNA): TGTGCCAGCAGCGTTCTGGGCGCTAACTATGGCTACACCTTC.

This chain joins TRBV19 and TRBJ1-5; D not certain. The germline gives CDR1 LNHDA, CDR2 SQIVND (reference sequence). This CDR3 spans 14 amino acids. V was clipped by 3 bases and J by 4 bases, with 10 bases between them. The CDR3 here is CASSIKSANQPQHF. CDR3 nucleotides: TGTGCCAGTAGTATTAAGTCAGCGAATCAGCCCCAGCATTTT.

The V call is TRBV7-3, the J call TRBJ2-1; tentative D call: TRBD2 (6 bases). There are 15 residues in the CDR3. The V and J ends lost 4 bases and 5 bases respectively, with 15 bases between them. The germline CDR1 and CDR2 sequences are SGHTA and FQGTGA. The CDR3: CASSSSPGENNEQFF. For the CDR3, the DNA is TGTGCCAGCAGCTCCTCTCCGGGAGAAAACAATGAGCAGTTCTTC. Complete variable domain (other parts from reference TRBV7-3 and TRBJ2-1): GAGVSQTPSNKVTEKGKYVELRCDPISGHTALYWYRQSLGQGPEFLIYFQGTGAADDSGLPNDRFFAVRPEGSVSTLKIQRTERGDSAVYLCASSSSPGENNEQFFGPGTRLTVL.

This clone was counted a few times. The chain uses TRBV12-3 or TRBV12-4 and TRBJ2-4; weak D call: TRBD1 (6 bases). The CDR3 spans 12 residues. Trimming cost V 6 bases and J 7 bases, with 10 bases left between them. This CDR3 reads CASSPQGNIQYF. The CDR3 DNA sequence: TGTGCCAGCAGCCCCCAGGGGAACATTCAGTACTTC.

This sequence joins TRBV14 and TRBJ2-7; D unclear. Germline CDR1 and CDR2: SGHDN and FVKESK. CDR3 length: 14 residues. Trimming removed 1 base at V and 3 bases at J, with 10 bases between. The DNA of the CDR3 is TGTGCCAGCAGCCAAGGGAGAAGTGGCTACGAGCAGTACTTC. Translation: CASSQGRSGYEQYF.

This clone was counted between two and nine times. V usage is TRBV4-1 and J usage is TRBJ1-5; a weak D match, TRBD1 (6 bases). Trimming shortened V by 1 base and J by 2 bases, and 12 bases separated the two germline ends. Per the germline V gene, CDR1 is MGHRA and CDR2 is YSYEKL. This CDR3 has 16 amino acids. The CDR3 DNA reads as TGCGCCAGCAGCCAAGGTGGGGGCTTGGGCAATCAGCCCCAGCATTTT. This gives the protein CASSQGGGLGNQPQHF.

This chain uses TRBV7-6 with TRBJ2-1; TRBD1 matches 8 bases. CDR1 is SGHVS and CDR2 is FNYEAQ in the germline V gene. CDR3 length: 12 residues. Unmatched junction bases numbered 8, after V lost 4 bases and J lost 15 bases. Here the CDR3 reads CASSYNRDRLFF. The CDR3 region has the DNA TGTGCCAGCAGCTACAACCGGGACAGGTTGTTCTTC.

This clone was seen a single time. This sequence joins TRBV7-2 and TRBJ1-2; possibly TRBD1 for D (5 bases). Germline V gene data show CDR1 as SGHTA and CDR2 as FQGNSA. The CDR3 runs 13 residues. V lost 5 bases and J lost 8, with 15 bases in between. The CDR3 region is CASSPTGVYGYTF. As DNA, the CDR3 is TGTGCCAGCAGCCCCACGGGGGTTTACGGCTACACCTTC.

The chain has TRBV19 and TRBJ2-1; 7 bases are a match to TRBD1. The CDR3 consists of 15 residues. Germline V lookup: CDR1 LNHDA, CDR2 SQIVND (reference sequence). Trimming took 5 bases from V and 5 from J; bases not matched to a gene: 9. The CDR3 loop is CASSSGTARHNEQFF. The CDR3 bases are TGTGCCAGTAGTTCCGGGACAGCCAGGCACAATGAGCAGTTCTTC.

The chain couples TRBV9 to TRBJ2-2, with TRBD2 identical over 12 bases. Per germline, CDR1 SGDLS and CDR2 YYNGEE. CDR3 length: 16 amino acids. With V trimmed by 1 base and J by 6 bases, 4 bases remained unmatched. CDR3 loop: CASSVRPSGRAGELFF. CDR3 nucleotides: TGTGCCAGCAGCGTAAGGCCTAGCGGGAGGGCCGGGGAGCTGTTTTTT.

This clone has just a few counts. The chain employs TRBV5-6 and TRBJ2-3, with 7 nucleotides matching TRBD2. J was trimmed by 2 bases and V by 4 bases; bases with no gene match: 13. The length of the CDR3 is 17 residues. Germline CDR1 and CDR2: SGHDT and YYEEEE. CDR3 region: CASSLRSWDYLTDTQYF. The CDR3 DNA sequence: TGTGCCAGCAGCCTGAGGTCGTGGGACTACCTCACAGATACGCAGTATTTT. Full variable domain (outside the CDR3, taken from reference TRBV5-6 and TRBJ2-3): DAGVTQSPTHLIKTRGQQVTLRCSPKSGHDTVSWYQQALGQGPQFIFQYYEEEERQRGNFPDRFSGHQFPNYSSELNVNALLLGDSALYLCASSLRSWDYLTDTQYFGPGTRLTVL.

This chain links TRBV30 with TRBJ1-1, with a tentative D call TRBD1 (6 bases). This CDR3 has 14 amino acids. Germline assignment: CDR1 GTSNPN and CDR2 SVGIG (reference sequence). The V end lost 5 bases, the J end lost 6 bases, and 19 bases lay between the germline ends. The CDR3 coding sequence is TGTGCCTGGTTGAACAGGGAGATGGGGGCTGAAGCTTTCTTT. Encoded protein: CAWLNREMGAEAFF.

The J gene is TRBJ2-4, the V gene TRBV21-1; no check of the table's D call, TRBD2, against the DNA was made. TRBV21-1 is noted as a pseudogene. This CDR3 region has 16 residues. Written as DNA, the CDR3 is TGTGCCAGCAGCATAGGGACTAGCGAGGCCAAAAACATTCAGTACTTC. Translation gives CASSIGTSEAKNIQYF.

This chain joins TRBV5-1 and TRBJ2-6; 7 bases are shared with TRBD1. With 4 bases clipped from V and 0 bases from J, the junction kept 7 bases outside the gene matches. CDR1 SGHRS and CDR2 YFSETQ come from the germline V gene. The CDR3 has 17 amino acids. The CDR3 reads CASSPYRDSSGANVLTF. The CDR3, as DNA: TGCGCCAGCAGCCCGTACCGGGACAGCTCTGGGGCCAACGTCCTGACTTTC.

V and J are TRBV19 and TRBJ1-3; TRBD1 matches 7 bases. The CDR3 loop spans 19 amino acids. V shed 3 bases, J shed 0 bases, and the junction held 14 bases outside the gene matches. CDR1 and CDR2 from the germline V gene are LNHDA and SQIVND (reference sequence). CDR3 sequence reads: CASSINKGQIFLSGNTIYF. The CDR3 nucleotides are TGTGCCAGTAGTATCAATAAGGGACAGATTTTTCTCTCTGGAAACACCATATATTTT.

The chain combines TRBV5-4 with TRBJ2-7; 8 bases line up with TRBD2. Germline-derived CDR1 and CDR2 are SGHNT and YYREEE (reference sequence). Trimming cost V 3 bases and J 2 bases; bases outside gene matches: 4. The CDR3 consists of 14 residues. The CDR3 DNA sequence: TGTGCCAGCAGCTCCTCCGGGGGGGCCTACGAGCAGTACTTC. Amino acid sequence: CASSSSGGAYEQYF.

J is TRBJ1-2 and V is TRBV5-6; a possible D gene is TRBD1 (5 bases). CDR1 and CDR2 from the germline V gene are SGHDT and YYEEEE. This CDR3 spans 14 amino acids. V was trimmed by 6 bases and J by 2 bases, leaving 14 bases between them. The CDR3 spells CASKVGLGNYGYTF. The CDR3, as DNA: TGTGCCAGCAAGGTGGGACTAGGGAACTATGGCTACACCTTC.

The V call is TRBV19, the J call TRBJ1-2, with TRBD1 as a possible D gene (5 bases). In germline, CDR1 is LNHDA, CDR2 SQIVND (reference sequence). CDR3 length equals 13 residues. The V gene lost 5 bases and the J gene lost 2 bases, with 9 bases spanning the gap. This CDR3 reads CASSPGQNYGYTF. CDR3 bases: TGTGCCAGTAGTCCAGGGCAAAACTATGGCTACACCTTC.

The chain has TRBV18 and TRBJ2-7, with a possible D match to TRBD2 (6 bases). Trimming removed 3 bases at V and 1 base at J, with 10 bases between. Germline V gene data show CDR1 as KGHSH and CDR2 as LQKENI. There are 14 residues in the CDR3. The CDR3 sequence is CASSPARGSYEQYF. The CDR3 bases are TGTGCCAGCTCACCGGCGCGGGGTTCCTACGAGCAGTACTTC. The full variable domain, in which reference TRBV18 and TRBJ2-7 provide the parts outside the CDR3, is NAGVMQNPRHLVRRRGQEARLRCSPMKGHSHVYWYRQLPEEGLKFMVYLQKENIIDESGMPKERFSAEFPKEGPSILRIQQVVRGDSAAYFCASSPARGSYEQYFGPGTRLTVT.

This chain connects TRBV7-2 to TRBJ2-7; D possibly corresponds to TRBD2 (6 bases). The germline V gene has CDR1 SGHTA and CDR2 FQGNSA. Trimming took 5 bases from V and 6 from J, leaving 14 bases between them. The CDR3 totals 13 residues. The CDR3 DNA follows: TGTGCCAGCAGCCCTAGCGTGTTTCGCGAGCAGTACTTC. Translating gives CASSPSVFREQYF.

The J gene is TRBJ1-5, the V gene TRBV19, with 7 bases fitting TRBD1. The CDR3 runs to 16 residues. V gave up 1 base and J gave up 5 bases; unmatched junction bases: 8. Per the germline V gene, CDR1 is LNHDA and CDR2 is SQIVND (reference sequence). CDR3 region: CASSIAGRGKHQPQHF. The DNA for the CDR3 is TGTGCCAGTAGTATAGCGGGCAGGGGGAAACATCAGCCCCAGCATTTT.

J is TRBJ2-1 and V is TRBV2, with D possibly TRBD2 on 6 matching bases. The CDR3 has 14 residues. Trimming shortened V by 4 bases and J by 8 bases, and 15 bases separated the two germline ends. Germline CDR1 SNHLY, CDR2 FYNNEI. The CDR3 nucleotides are TGTGCCAGCAGTGCGGGACTCCAGGGTCATGAGCAGTTCTTC. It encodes CASSAGLQGHEQFF.

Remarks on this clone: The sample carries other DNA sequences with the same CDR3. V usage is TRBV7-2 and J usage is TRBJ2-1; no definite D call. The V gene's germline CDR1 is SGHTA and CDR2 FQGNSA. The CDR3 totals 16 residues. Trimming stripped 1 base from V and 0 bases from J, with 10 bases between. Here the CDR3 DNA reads TGTGCCAGCAGCTTAGGTCCCGTTAGCTCCTACAATGAGCAGTTCTTC. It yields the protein CASSLGPVSSYNEQFF.

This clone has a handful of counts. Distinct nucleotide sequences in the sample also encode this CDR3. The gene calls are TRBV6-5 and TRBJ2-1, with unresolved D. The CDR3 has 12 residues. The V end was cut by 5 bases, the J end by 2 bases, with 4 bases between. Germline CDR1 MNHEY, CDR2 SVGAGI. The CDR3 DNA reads TGTGCCAGCAGTACTACCTACAATGAGCAGTTCTTC. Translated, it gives CASSTTYNEQFF.

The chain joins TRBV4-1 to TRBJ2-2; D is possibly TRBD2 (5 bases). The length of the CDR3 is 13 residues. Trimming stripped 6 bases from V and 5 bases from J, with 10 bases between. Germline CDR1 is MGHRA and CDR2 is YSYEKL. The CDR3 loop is CASRRTGTGELFF. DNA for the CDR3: TGCGCCAGCAGGAGGACGGGGACCGGGGAGCTGTTTTTT.

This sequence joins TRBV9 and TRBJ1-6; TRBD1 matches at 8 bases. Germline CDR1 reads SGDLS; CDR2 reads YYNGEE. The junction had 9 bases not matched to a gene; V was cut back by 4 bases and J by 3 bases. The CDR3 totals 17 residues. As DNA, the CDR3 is TGTGCCAGCAGCTCAGGACAGGGCCTTGTCTATAATTCACCCCTCCACTTT. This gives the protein CASSSGQGLVYNSPLHF.

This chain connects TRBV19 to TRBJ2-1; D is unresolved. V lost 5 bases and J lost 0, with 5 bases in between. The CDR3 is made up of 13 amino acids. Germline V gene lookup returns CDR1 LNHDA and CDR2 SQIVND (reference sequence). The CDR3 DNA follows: TGTGCCAGTAGTCTCAGCTCCTACAATGAGCAGTTCTTC. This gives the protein CASSLSSYNEQFF.